This T cell receptor (beta chain) was recovered during a study of long-term antiretroviral therapy in people with HIV. Germline CDR1 LNHDA, CDR2 SQIVND (reference sequence). Between the trimmed V and J ends, which lost 5 bases and 0 bases, there was a span of 9 bases. The CDR3 has 14 residues. Researchers ran immunoSEQ v3.0 at survey level. Profiling relied on immunoSEQ multiplex PCR, and the TCRdb table lists in-frame clones only, not all of them. In the table there are approximately 13,000 clones, about 82% of which are singletons. This receptor was taken from a woman in her 40s with HIV. The chain joins TRBV19 to TRBJ2-3, with a weak D call TRBD1 (6 bases). Here the sequenced sample was unsorted PBMCs, taken 1.8 years before starting antiretroviral therapy. The chain's CDR3 is CASSQQGSTDTQYF. The CDR3 nucleotides are TGTGCCAGTAGTCAACAGGGTAGCACAGATACGCAGTATTTT.